Following are 8 T cell receptor beta chains from one sample sequenced in a study of T cell responses to AZD1222 COVID-19 vaccine (dated by TCRdb to about 2021). Receptors were amplified or captured by the immunoSEQ multiplex PCR assay. Not all clones reach the TCRdb copy of this immuneACCESS table, which keeps in-frame sequences only. Checked studies attribute under half of the gap to unresolved V genes and leave the rest unexplained. The sample profile shows about 140,000 clones; roughly nine tenths of them were found once. The leading ten clones occupy less than 4.5% of the sample. The sample's time point label, in plain terms: baseline before first vaccination. This specimen consisted of peripheral blood, obtained on day 0 of AZD1222 vaccination. Source of these receptors: an adult in good health.

This chain joins TRBV28 and TRBJ2-5; possibly TRBD2 for D (6 bases). V was pared by 4 bases and J by 4 bases, with 22 bases between. The CDR3 spans 17 residues. The germline V gene encodes CDR1 MDHEN and CDR2 SYDVKM. The CDR3 region is CASSSGLTHLGIETQYF. The CDR3 nucleotides read TGTGCCAGCAGTTCGGGACTCACGCATTTGGGCATAGAGACCCAGTACTTC.

V and J are TRBV28 and TRBJ2-7, with TRBD1 as a possible D gene (6 bases). The CDR3 loop spans 15 amino acids. Looked up from germline, CDR1 is MDHEN and CDR2 is SYDVKM. The V end lost 6 bases, the J end lost 1 base, and 16 bases lay between the germline ends. The CDR3 loop reads CASRGTRRESYEQYF. CDR3 bases: TGTGCCAGCAGAGGGACACGACGAGAATCCTACGAGCAGTACTTC.

This chain connects TRBV6-5 to TRBJ1-1; 9 bases are shared with TRBD1. In germline, CDR1 is MNHEY, CDR2 SVGAGI. The V gene end was trimmed by 4 bases and the J gene end by 5 bases; junction bases not matched to a gene: 5. CDR3 size: 14 residues. The CDR3 DNA sequence: TGTGCCAGCAGTTCCACAGGGGGCCGAACTGAAGCTTTCTTT. This encodes CASSSTGGRTEAFF.

The sample holds one count of this clone. This chain joins TRBV5-5 and TRBJ1-4, with D unresolved. The CDR3 has 14 amino acids. CDR1 and CDR2 from the germline V gene are SGHKS and YYEKEE (reference sequence). Trimming removed 3 bases at V and 4 bases at J, with 10 bases between. The CDR3 DNA is TGTGCCAGCAGCTATATCTGGGGTAATGAAAAACTGTTTTTT. Its translation: CASSYIWGNEKLFF.

The V call is TRBV5-1, the J call TRBJ2-1, with a possible D match to TRBD1 (6 bases). Germline V gene sequence: CDR1 SGHRS, CDR2 YFSETQ. The V end was cut by 7 bases, the J end by 1 base, with 15 bases between. The length of the CDR3 is 15 residues. CDR3: CASWVGTLSYNEQFF. Here the CDR3 DNA reads TGCGCCAGCTGGGTCGGGACACTATCCTACAATGAGCAGTTCTTC.

V and J are TRBV6-5 and TRBJ2-1; D call uncertain. CDR3 length equals 14 residues. V was trimmed by 3 bases and J by 6 bases, leaving 12 bases between them. Germline lookup yields CDR1 MNHEY and CDR2 SVGAGI. The CDR3 region has the DNA TGTGCCAGCAGTTATAATCCTAGGATCAATGAGCAGTTCTTC. It translates to CASSYNPRINEQFF.

The chain links TRBV7-2 to TRBJ2-7, with 13 bases matching TRBD2. The V gene's germline CDR1 is SGHTA and CDR2 FQGNSA. This CDR3 has 14 residues. Trimming at V came to 4 bases and at J to 5 bases, leaving 2 bases not matched to a gene. The CDR3 reads CASSSGLAGDEQYF. The CDR3 DNA follows: TGTGCCAGCAGCTCCGGACTAGCGGGAGACGAGCAGTACTTC.

The rearrangement links TRBV7-2 to TRBJ2-1, with TRBD2 matching over 7 bases. CDR3 length: 11 residues. CDR1 is SGHTA and CDR2 is FQGNSA in the germline V gene. The trim removed 5 bases at V and 13 bases at J, leaving 5 bases unmatched. DNA of the CDR3: TGTGCCAGCAGCCTTGGGGGGGGACAGTTCTTC. The encoded protein is CASSLGGGQFF.